Detailed here is one T cell receptor beta chain. Its antigen is still unknown. This specimen comes from a study of cytomegalovirus exposure and HLA in healthy donors. Study conclusions and caveats: A later analysis reported that several of the most significant clusters appeared to be linked to common viral pathogens, among them Epstein-Barr virus.

The PCR contained 60 Vbeta and 13 Jbeta primers. TCRdb's table, derived via immunoSEQ multiplex PCR, lists solely in-frame clones and lacks some. The table includes more than 85,000 clones, 75% to 90% detected once. Germline loops: CDR1 SNHLY, CDR2 FYNNEI. The CDR3 is 15 residues long. With 3 bases clipped from V and 2 bases from J, the junction kept 5 bases outside the gene matches. This rearrangement joins TRBV2 to TRBJ2-7, with 9 bases lining up with TRBD1. The sequenced sample was PBMCs. The clonotype originates from a man aged 30-40 years in good health and CMV-seropositive. The CDR3 DNA reads TGTGCCAGCAGTGACCTAGGACAGGGGACCTACGAGCAGTACTTC. This translates into CASSDLGQGTYEQYF.